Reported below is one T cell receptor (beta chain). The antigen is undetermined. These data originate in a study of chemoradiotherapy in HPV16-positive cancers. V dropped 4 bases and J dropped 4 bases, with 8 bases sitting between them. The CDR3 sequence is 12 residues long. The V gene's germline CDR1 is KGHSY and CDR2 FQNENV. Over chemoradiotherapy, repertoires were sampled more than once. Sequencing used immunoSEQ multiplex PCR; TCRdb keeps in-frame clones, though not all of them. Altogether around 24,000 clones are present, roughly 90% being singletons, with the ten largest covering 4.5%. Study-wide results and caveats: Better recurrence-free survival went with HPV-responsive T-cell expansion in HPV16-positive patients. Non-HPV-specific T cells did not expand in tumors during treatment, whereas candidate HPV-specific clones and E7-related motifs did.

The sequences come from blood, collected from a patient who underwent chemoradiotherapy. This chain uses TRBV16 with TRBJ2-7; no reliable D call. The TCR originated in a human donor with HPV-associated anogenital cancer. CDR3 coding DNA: TGTGCCAGCAGCCCTGTCTCGTACGAGCAGTACTTC. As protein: CASSPVSYEQYF.